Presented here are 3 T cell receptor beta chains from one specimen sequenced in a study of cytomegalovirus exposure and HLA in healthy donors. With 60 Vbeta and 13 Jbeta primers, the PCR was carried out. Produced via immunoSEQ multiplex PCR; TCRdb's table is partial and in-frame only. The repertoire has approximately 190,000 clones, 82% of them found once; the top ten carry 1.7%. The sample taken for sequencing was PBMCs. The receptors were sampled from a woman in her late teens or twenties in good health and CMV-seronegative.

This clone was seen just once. CDR3 region: CASSAGGGTYEQYF. In DNA form, the CDR3 reads TGTGCCAGCAGCGCTGGGGGAGGTACCTACGAGCAGTACTTC. This sequence joins TRBV11-3 and TRBJ2-7; tentative D call: TRBD2 (6 bases). V lost 5 bases and J 2 bases, leaving 13 bases between the germline ends. This CDR3 comprises 14 residues. Germline values: CDR1 SGHNT, CDR2 YENEEA.

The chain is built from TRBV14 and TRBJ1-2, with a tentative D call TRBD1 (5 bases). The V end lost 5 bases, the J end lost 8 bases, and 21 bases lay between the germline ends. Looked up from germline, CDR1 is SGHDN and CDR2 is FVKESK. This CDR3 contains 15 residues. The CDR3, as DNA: TGTGCCAGCAGCGGGCGAAGGGGTGGGTCGGAAGGCTACACCTTC. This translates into CASSGRRGGSEGYTF.

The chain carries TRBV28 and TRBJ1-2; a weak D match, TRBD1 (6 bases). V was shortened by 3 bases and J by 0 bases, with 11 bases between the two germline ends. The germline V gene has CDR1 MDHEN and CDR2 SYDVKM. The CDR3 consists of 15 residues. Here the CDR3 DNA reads TGTGCCAGCAGTTTTACAGGGCGTACTAACTATGGCTACACCTTC. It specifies CASSFTGRTNYGYTF.